This TCR beta chain came from a study of cytomegalovirus exposure and HLA in healthy donors. Study outcomes and limitations: Most sequenced TCRs were rare (though some public TCRs occurred in many donors). Reportedly, TCR beta sequences accurately predicted HLA-A and HLA-B alleles in most subjects. Most TCR beta V segments were productive about 87% or about 30% of the time in an earlier analysis.

With respect to this clone: Its target is unknown. Other DNA variants within this sample encode the same CDR3.

PCR employed 60 Vbeta and 13 Jbeta primers. Produced via immunoSEQ multiplex PCR; TCRdb's table is partial and in-frame only. Of around 190,000 clones in the sample, around 82% were seen once. This CDR3 spans 14 amino acids. V was clipped by 3 bases and J by 3 bases, with 11 bases between them. Germline-derived CDR1 and CDR2 are MDHEN and SYDVKM. Healthy individuals who donated bone marrow served as the donors. The sample was PBMCs. The clonotype comes from a woman aged 30 to 39 in good health and CMV-seropositive. The chain employs TRBV28 and TRBJ1-1, with D possibly matching TRBD1 (6 bases). The CDR3, as DNA: TGTGCCAGCAGTTTTACGAACAGGGACACTGAAGCTTTCTTT. It translates to CASSFTNRDTEAFF.